A selection of T cell receptor beta chains follows, all from one sample in a study of blood T cell repertoires in COVID-19. The method was immunoSEQ multiplex PCR; TCRdb's version includes in-frame clones alone and lacks a portion of them. The sample has about 190,000 clones, 70% to 90% seen once; the top ten hold about 6.6%. Sequenced: peripheral blood. Receptor source: a woman in her thirties or forties who had recovered from COVID-19. CDR3s include the opening cysteine and the closing phenylalanine or tryptophan.

v_call	j_call	cdr3_aa
TRBV25-1	TRBJ2-7	CASSELAGDYEQYF
TRBV7-3	TRBJ2-2	CASSVYRGRANTGELFF
TRBV19	TRBJ1-5	CASSIVPGQGTQPQHF
TRBV6-4	TRBJ2-3	CASSGPRRDKDTQYF
TRBV18	TRBJ1-1	CASSPVPDRGTEAFF
TRBV10-3	TRBJ2-7	CAISDPVGSNSYEQYF
TRBV12-3/TRBV12-4	TRBJ1-1	CASSISLLEAFF
TRBV7-9	TRBJ1-1	CASADPAGSGMNTEAFF
TRBV2	TRBJ1-5	CASMDRGHQPQHF
TRBV7-2	TRBJ2-1	CASSFWRGSSYNEQFF
TRBV6-1	TRBJ2-1	CASSDSGSSYNEQFF
TRBV30	TRBJ1-1	CAWSQGLVEAFF
TRBV6-2/TRBV6-3	TRBJ1-5	CASSYSRSNQPQHF
TRBV19	TRBJ2-2	CASNQRDRNTGELFF
TRBV30	TRBJ2-3	CAWSGVAGGTDTQYF
TRBV5-1	TRBJ2-3	CASSEGQEYTDTQYF
TRBV5-5	TRBJ1-1	CASSSGTVNAEAFF
TRBV15	TRBJ1-1	CATSREPPDRVNTEAFF
TRBV10-3	TRBJ2-3	CAISESTAENTDTQYF
TRBV6-5	TRBJ1-6	CASSYDTSSYNSPLHF
TRBV19	TRBJ1-3	CASTSHGMGNTIYF
TRBV6-5	TRBJ1-5	CASSRQGGNQPQHF
TRBV6-5	TRBJ2-1	CASILTSWFSEQFF
TRBV20-1	TRBJ2-7	CSASSPGQGNYEQYF
TRBV9	TRBJ1-1	CASSVALYTEAFF
TRBV7-2	TRBJ2-2	CASSLDSVTGELFF
TRBV3-1/TRBV3-2	TRBJ2-2	CASSQVRGGELFF
TRBV7-6	TRBJ1-4	CASSLGIPGQGYGDYEKLFF
TRBV29-1	TRBJ2-2	CSGGRGGLGGELFF
TRBV12-3/TRBV12-4	TRBJ1-1	CASYDTEAFF
TRBV27	TRBJ1-1	CASSLTWAASDGVAFF
TRBV27	TRBJ2-7	CASSPLTRGGGEQYF
TRBV19	TRBJ1-6	CASSPGGQHNSPLHF
TRBV5-4	TRBJ2-2	CASSLPGALAGGTGELFF
TRBV2	TRBJ1-1	CASSEAPQENTEAFF
TRBV25-1	TRBJ2-1	CASSWGPRNNEQFF
TRBV3-1/TRBV3-2	TRBJ2-2	CASSQVNTGELFF
TRBV7-2	TRBJ2-5	CASSPLGGAETQYF
TRBV7-9	TRBJ1-2	CASSLPGWANYGYTF
TRBV30	TRBJ1-2	CAWAQGKYGYTF
TRBV28	TRBJ1-2	CASSLSRNYGYTF
TRBV6-2/TRBV6-3	TRBJ1-5	CASSYAGLLNSNQPQHF
TRBV14	TRBJ1-1	CASSLDRNTEAFF
TRBV7-2	TRBJ1-5	CASSFQGDQPQHF
TRBV19	TRBJ1-5	CASSMDRVLNQPQHF
TRBV30	TRBJ2-2	CAWSLIPQTSGSATGELFF
TRBV6-5	TRBJ2-1	CASSYRLAGAYNEQFF
TRBV3-1/TRBV3-2	TRBJ2-1	CASSPRALAGEGNEQFF